The rows below give T cell receptor beta chains drawn from one sample of a study of identifying expanded T cells in peripheral blood. Repertoires were generated with immunoSEQ multiplex PCR, while TCRdb's copy carries only in-frame clones and drops some. The table lists approximately 83,000 clones, 70% to 90% of them singletons. The specimen was blood. The receptors were gathered from a person aged 18 to 69 in good health. The CDR3 runs from the conserved cysteine through the conserved F or W. A D gene is named only where the DNA matches it firmly. The size entry is marked missing in some rows and otherwise reads once, few, many or a size class.

j_call d_call clone_size v_call cdr3_aa cdr3_nt
TRBJ2-7 . once TRBV4-1 CASSQDWETGIHYEQYF TGCGCCAGCAGCCAAGATTGGGAGACAGGAATCCACTACGAGCAGTACTTC
TRBJ1-3 . . TRBV6-6 CASQSPGGGNTIYF TGTGCCAGCCAATCCCCCGGAGGTGGAAACACCATATATTTT
TRBJ1-1 . . TRBV4-1 CASSQVGLEGRKKAEAFF TGCGCCAGCAGCCAAGTGGGTCTCGAGGGGCGCAAGAAGGCTGAAGCTTTCTTT
TRBJ2-7 . . TRBV7-9 CASSLRGYEQYF TGTGCCAGCAGCTTGAGGGGGTACGAGCAGTACTTC
TRBJ1-4 TRBD1 . TRBV11-2 CASSLGQGITNEKLFF TGTGCCAGCAGCTTGGGACAGGGTATTACTAATGAAAAACTGTTTTTT
TRBJ2-6 . . TRBV7-2 CASSPRRLSGANVLTF TGTGCCAGCAGCCCTCGACGGCTTTCTGGGGCCAACGTCCTGACTTTC
TRBJ2-3 . . TRBV5-1 CASSLAGVSDTQYF TGCGCCAGCAGCTTGGCGGGGGTCTCAGATACGCAGTATTTT
TRBJ2-3 . . TRBV5-1 CASAGGNTDTQYF TGCGCCAGTGCAGGGGGGAACACAGATACGCAGTATTTT
TRBJ1-2 . . TRBV6-5 CASSPSVGGYTF TGTGCCAGCAGTCCCTCAGTCGGTGGCTACACCTTC
TRBJ1-2 . . TRBV6-5 CATFKPGTDSYGYTF TGTGCGACCTTCAAACCTGGAACAGACTCCTATGGCTACACCTTC
TRBJ1-1 TRBD1 . TRBV7-2 CASSPTTGPFEAFF TGTGCCAGCAGCCCCACGACAGGGCCCTTTGAAGCTTTCTTT
TRBJ2-6 TRBD2 once TRBV5-1 CASSFQAGAGANVLTF TGCGCCAGCAGCTTTCAAGCGGGGGCTGGGGCCAACGTCCTGACTTTC
TRBJ1-1 . . TRBV5-4 CASSFQGTNTEAFF TGTGCCAGCAGCTTCCAGGGTACGAACACTGAAGCTTTCTTT
TRBJ2-1 . . TRBV11-2 CASSRRGNYDEQFF TGTGCCAGCAGTAGGAGGGGGAATTACGATGAGCAGTTCTTC
TRBJ1-4 . once TRBV15 CATRGPAGEKLFF TGTGCCACCAGGGGCCCAGCGGGTGAAAAACTGTTTTTT
TRBJ2-1 TRBD1 . TRBV6-1 CASCPQGARNEQFF TGTGCCAGCTGCCCACAGGGGGCGCGGAATGAGCAGTTCTTC
TRBJ1-5 . . TRBV7-2 CASSFDSYQPQHF TGTGCCAGCAGCTTCGACAGCTATCAGCCCCAGCATTTT
TRBJ1-2 . . TRBV7-7 CASSSHLVRAGKGGYTF TGTGCCAGCAGCTCGCACCTAGTCCGGGCGGGGAAAGGGGGCTACACCTTC
TRBJ1-2 . . TRBV5-1 CASSLAPQGTDGYTF TGCGCCAGCAGCTTGGCCCCTCAGGGGACGGATGGCTACACCTTC
TRBJ2-7 TRBD1 . TRBV12-5 CASGKGTAKSYEQYF TGTGCTAGTGGGAAAGGGACAGCCAAATCCTACGAGCAGTACTTC
TRBJ1-1 . . TRBV5-1 CASSPTGPNTEAFF TGCGCCAGCAGCCCTACAGGGCCTAACACTGAAGCTTTCTTT
TRBJ2-7 . . TRBV28 CASSLLRGRAEQYF TGTGCCAGCAGTTTATTGAGGGGGAGGGCCGAGCAGTACTTC
TRBJ1-2 TRBD1 . TRBV7-9 CASSDPGQGNYGYTF TGTGCCAGCAGCGACCCGGGACAGGGAAACTATGGCTACACCTTC
TRBJ1-2 . . TRBV7-9 CASSLARQRRFYGYTF TGTGCCAGCAGCTTAGCGAGACAAAGGCGGTTCTATGGCTACACCTTC
TRBJ1-2 . . TRBV15 CATSRDFNTFYTF TGTGCCACCAGCAGAGATTTTAATACTTTCTACACCTTC
TRBJ1-1 TRBD1 . TRBV11-2 CASSPLQGYTEAFF TGTGCCAGCAGCCCCCTACAGGGGTACACTGAAGCTTTCTTT
TRBJ2-7 . few TRBV21-1 CASSKWRIVRKNSYEQYF TGTGCCAGCAGCAAATGGAGAATTGTCAGAAAAAACTCCTACGAGCAGTACTTC
TRBJ1-6 . once TRBV27 CASTAAVSWSSPLHF TGTGCCAGCACCGCAGCCGTATCGTGGAGTTCACCCCTCCACTTT
TRBJ1-2 . . TRBV7-2 CASSLYNQGREGYTF TGTGCCAGCAGCCTTTACAACCAAGGGCGAGAAGGCTACACCTTC
TRBJ2-7 TRBD1 . TRBV18 CASSLRDRGEQYF TGTGCCAGCTCACTCCGGGACAGGGGAGAGCAGTACTTC
TRBJ1-3 . . TRBV18 CASSNPGRNTIYF TGTGCCAGCTCTAACCCCGGGCGAAACACCATATATTTT
TRBJ1-1 TRBD1 . TRBV19 CASSPTGDTEAFF TGTGCCAGTAGTCCGACAGGGGACACTGAAGCTTTCTTT
TRBJ2-2 TRBD1 few TRBV4-3 CASSQFPEQGARNTGELFF TGCGCCAGCAGCCAGTTTCCTGAGCAGGGGGCGAGGAACACCGGGGAGCTGTTTTTT
TRBJ1-6 . few TRBV19 CASSTDDGEANSPLHF TGTGCCAGTAGTACCGACGACGGGGAGGCTAATTCACCCCTCCACTTT
TRBJ1-1 . . TRBV4-1 CASSQEYPNTEAFF TGCGCCAGCAGCCAAGAGTACCCGAACACTGAAGCTTTCTTT
TRBJ1-5 . . TRBV7-9 CASSLAGGGSNQPQHF TGTGCCAGCAGCTTAGCCGGTGGTGGGAGCAATCAGCCCCAGCATTTT
TRBJ1-1 . . TRBV6-1 CASSEFSIGQNTEAFF TGTGCCAGCAGTGAGTTCTCAATCGGACAGAACACTGAAGCTTTCTTT
TRBJ1-3 . . TRBV19 CASTRFTGNTIYF TGTGCCAGTACCCGGTTTACTGGAAACACCATATATTTT
TRBJ1-6 . . TRBV6-5 CASSRSLLGAPLHF TGTGCCAGCAGTAGGAGCCTCTTGGGCGCACCCCTCCACTTT
TRBJ1-6 . . TRBV18 CASSPQSYNSPLHF TGTGCCAGCTCACCGCAGTCCTATAATTCACCCCTCCACTTT